This T cell receptor beta chain derives from a study of shared clonotypes between healthy human individuals. Findings and caveats of the study: Naive subsets, compared against memory subsets, generally had larger estimated richness values.

The data were produced by immunoSEQ multiplex PCR, yet TCRdb's version contains in-frame clones alone and is incomplete. Of 90,000 to 120,000 clones detected, 68% appear once; the ten largest clones hold over 20%. On this clone: Its antigen is unknown.

CDR3 length: 14 residues. V lost 3 bases to trimming and J lost 0 bases, with 9 bases between them. Looked up from germline, CDR1 is MNHNS and CDR2 is SASEGT. What was sequenced was memory CD8+ T cells sorted from blood. The subset here: CD45RO+ cells pooled with CCR7-negative TemRA cells. The sequence came from a woman in her thirties in good health. The chain recombines TRBV6-1 with TRBJ2-7; a weak D match, TRBD2 (5 bases). CDR3 nucleotide sequence: TGTGCCAGCAGTGAGGTTGACTACTCCTACGAGCAGTACTTC. This translates into CASSEVDYSYEQYF.